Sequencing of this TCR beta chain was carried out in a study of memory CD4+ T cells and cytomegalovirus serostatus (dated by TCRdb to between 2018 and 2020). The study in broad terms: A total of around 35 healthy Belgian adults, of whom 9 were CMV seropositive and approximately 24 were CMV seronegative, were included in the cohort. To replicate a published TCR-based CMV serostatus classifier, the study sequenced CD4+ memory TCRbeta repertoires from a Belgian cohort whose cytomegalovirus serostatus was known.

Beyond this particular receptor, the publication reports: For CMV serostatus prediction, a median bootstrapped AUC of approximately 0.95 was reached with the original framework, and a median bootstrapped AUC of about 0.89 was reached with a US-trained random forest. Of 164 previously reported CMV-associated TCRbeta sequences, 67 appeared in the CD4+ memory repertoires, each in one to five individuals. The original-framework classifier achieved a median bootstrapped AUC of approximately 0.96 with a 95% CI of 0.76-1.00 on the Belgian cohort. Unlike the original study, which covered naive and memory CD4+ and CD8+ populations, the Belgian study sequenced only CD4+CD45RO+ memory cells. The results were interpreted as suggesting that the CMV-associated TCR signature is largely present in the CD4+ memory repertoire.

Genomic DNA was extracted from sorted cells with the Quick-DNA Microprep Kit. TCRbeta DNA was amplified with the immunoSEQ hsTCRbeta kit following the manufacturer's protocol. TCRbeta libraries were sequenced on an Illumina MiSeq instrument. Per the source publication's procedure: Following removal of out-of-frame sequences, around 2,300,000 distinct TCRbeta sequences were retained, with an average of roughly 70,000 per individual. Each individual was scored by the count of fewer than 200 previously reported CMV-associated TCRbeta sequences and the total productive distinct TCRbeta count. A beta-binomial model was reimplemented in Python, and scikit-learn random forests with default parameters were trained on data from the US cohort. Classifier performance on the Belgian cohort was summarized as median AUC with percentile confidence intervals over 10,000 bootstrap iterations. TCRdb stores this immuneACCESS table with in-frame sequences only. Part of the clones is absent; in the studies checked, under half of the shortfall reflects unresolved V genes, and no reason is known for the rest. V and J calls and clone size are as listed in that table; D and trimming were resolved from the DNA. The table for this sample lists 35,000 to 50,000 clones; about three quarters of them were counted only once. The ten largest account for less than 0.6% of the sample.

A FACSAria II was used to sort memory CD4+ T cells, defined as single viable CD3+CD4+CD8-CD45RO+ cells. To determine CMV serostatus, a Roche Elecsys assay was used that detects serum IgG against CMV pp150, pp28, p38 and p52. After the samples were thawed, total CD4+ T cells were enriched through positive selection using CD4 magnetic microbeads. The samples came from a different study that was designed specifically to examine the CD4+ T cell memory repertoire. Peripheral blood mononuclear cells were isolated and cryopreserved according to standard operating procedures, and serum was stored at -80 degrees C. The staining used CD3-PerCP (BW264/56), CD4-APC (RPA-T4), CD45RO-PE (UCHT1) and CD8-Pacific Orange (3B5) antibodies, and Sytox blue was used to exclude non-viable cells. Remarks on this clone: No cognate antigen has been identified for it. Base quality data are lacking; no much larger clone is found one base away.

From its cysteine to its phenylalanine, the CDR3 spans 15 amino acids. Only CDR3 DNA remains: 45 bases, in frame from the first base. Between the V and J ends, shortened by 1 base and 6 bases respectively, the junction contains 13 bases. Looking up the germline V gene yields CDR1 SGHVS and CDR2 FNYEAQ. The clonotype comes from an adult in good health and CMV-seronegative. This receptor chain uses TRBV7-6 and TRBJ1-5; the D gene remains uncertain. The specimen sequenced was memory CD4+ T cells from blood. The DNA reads TGTGCCAGCAGCTTAGGGTCGGAGTCGGGTCAGCCCCAGCATTTT. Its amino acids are CASSLGSESGQPQHF.